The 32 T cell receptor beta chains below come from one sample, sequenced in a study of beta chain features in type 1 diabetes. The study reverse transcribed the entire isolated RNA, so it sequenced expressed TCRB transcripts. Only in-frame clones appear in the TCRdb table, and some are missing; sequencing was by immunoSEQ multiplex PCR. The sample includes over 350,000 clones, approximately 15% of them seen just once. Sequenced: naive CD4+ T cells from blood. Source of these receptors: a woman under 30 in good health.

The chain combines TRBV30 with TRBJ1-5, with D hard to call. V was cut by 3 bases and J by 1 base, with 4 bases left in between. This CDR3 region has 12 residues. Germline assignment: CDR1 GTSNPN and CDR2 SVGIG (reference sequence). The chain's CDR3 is CAWSESNQPQHF. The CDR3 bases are TGTGCCTGGAGCGAGAGCAATCAGCCCCAGCATTTT.

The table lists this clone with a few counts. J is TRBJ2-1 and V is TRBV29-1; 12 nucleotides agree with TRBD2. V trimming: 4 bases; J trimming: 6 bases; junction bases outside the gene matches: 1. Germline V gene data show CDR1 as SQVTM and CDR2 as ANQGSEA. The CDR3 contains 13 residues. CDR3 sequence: CSVASGRANEQFF. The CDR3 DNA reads TGCAGCGTTGCTAGCGGGAGGGCCAATGAGCAGTTCTTC.

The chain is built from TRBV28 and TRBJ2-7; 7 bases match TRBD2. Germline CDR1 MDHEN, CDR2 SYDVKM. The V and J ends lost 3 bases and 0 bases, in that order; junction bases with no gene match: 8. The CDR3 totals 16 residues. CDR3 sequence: CASSFRGGGPSYEQYF. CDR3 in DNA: TGTGCCAGCAGTTTTAGAGGCGGGGGTCCCTCCTACGAGCAGTACTTC.

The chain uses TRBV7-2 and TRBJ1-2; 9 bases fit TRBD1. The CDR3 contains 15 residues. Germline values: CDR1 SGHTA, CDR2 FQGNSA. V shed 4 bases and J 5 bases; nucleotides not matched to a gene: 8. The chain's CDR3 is CASSSGQGWVYGYTF. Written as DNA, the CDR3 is TGTGCCAGCAGCTCCGGACAGGGGTGGGTGTATGGCTACACCTTC.

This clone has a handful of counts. CDR3 residues: CASSFGRWYEQYF. Here the CDR3 DNA reads TGTGCCAGCAGTTTCGGCAGGTGGTACGAGCAGTACTTC. This chain links TRBV27 with TRBJ2-7; D is uncertain. CDR3 length equals 13 residues. Germline V gene data show CDR1 as MNHEY and CDR2 as SMNVEV (reference sequence). Trimming stripped 3 bases from V and 4 bases from J, with 10 bases between.

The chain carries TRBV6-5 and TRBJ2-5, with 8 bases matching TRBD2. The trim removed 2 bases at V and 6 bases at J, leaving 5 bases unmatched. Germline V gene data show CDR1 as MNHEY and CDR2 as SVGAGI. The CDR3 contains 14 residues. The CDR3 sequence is CASSYGSSGKTQYF. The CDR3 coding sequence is TGTGCCAGCAGTTACGGGAGTAGCGGGAAGACCCAGTACTTC.

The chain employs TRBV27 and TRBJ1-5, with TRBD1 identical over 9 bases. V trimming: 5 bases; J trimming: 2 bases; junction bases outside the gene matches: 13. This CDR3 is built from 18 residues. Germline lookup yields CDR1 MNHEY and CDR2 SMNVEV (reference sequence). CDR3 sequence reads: CASSPWTGEGARNQPQHF. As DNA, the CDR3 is TGTGCCAGCAGTCCCTGGACAGGGGAAGGGGCGCGCAATCAGCCCCAGCATTTT.

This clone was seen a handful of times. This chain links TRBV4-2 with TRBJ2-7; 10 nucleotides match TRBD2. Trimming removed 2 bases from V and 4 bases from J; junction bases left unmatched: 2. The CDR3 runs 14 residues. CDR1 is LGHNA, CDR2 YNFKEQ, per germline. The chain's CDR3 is CASSQRTSGYEQYF. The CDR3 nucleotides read TGTGCCAGCAGCCAACGGACTAGCGGATACGAGCAGTACTTC.

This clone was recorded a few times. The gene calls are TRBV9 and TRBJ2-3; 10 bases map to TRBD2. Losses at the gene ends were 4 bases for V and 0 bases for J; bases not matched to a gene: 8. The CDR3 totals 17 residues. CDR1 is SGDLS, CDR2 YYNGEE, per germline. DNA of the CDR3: TGTGCCAGCAGCTATGGACTAGCGGTAACTAGCACAGATACGCAGTATTTT. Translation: CASSYGLAVTSTDTQYF.

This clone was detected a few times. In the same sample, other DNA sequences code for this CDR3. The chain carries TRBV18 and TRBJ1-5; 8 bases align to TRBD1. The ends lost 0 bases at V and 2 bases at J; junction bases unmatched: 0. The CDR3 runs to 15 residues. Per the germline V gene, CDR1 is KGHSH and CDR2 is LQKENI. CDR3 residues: CASSPPGQGNQPQHF. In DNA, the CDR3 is TGTGCCAGCTCACCACCGGGACAGGGCAATCAGCCCCAGCATTTT. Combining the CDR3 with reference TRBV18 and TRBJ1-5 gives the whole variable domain NAGVMQNPRHLVRRRGQEARLRCSPMKGHSHVYWYRQLPEEGLKFMVYLQKENIIDESGMPKERFSAEFPKEGPSILRIQQVVRGDSAAYFCASSPPGQGNQPQHFGDGTRLSIL.

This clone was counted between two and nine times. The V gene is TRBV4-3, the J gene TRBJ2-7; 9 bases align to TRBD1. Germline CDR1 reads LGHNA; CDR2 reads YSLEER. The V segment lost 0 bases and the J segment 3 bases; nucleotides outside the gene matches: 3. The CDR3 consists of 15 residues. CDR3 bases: TGCGCCAGCAGCCAAGAGGACAGGGGCCGCTACGAGCAGTACTTC. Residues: CASSQEDRGRYEQYF.

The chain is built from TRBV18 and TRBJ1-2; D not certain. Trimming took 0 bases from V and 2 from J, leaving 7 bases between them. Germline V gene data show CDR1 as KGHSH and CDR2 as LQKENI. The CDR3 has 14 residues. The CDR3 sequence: CASSPPPGNYGYTF. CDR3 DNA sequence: TGTGCCAGCTCACCACCTCCGGGGAACTATGGCTACACCTTC. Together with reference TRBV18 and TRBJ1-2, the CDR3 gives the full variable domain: NAGVMQNPRHLVRRRGQEARLRCSPMKGHSHVYWYRQLPEEGLKFMVYLQKENIIDESGMPKERFSAEFPKEGPSILRIQQVVRGDSAAYFCASSPPPGNYGYTFGSGTRLTVV.

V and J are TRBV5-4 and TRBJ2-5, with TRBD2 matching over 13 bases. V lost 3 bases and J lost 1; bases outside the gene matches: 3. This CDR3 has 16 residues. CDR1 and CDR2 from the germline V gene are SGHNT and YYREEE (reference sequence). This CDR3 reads CASSSRLAGGQETQYF. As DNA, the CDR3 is TGTGCCAGCAGCTCCCGACTAGCGGGAGGCCAAGAGACCCAGTACTTC.

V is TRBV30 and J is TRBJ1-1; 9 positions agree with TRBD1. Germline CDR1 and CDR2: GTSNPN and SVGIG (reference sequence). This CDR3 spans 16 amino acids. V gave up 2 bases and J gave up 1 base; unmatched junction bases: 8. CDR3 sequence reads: CAWSLGTGNTNTEAFF. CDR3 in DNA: TGTGCCTGGAGTCTCGGGACAGGGAACACGAACACTGAAGCTTTCTTT.

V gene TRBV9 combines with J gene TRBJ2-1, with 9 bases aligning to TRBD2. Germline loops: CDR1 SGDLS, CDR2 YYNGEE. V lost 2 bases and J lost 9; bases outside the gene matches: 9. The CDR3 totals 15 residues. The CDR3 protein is CASSVGTSSHGEQFF. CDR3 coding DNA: TGTGCCAGCAGCGTCGGGACTAGCAGTCACGGTGAGCAGTTCTTC. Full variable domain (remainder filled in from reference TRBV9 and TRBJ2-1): DSGVTQTPKHLITATGQRVTLRCSPRSGDLSVYWYQQSLDQGLQFLIQYYNGEERAKGNILERFSAQQFPDLHSELNLSSLELGDSALYFCASSVGTSSHGEQFFGPGTRLTVL.

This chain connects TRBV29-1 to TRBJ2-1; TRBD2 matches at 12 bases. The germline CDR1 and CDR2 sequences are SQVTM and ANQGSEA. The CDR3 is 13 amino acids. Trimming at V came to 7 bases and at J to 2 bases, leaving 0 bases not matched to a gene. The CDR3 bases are TGCAGCGCTAGCGGGAGGGCCTACAATGAGCAGTTCTTC. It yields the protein CSASGRAYNEQFF.

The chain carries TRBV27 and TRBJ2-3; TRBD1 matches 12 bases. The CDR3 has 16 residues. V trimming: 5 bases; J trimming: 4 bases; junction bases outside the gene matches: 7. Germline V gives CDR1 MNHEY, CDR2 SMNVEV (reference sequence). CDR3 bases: TGTGCCAGCAGTCTCTCCGGGACAGGGGGCCCAGATACGCAGTATTTT. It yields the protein CASSLSGTGGPDTQYF.

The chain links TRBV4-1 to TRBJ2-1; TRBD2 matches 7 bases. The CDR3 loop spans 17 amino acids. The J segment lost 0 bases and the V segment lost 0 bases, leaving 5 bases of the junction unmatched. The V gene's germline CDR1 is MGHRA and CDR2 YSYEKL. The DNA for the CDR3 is TGCGCCAGCAGCCAAGAAGGTGTAGCGGGCTCCTACAATGAGCAGTTCTTC. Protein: CASSQEGVAGSYNEQFF.

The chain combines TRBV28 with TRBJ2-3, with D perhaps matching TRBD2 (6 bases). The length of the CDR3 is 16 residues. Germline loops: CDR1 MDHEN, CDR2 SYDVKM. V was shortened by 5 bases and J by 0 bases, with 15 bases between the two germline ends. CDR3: CASSPQTRESTDTQYF. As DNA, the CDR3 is TGTGCCAGCAGTCCCCAGACTAGGGAAAGCACAGATACGCAGTATTTT.

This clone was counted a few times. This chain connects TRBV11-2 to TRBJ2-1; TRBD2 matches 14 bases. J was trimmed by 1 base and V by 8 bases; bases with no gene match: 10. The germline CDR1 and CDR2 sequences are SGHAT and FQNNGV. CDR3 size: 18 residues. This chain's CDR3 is CASSKTSGRAGSYNEQFF. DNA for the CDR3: TGTGCCAGCTCGAAGACTAGCGGGAGGGCCGGGTCCTACAATGAGCAGTTCTTC.

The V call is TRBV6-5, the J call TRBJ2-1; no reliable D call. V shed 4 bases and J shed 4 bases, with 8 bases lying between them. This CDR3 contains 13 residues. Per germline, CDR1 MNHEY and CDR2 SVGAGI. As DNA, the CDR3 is TGTGCCAGCAGTTCCTACTGGTACAATGAGCAGTTCTTC. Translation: CASSSYWYNEQFF.

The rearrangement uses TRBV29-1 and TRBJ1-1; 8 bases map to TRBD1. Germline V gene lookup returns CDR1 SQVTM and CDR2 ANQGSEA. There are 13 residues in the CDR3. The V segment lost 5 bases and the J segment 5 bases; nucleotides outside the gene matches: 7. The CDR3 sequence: CSVSRQGRTEAFF. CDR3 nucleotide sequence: TGCAGCGTTTCCCGACAGGGGCGGACTGAAGCTTTCTTT. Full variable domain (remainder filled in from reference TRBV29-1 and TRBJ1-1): SAVISQKPSRDICQRGTSLTIQCQVDSQVTMMFWYRQQPGQSLTLIATANQGSEATYESGFVIDKFPISRPNLTFSTLTVSNMSPEDSSIYLCSVSRQGRTEAFFGQGTRLTVV.

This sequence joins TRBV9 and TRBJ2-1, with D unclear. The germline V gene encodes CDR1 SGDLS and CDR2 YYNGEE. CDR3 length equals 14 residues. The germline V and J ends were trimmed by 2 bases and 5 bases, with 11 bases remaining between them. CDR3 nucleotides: TGTGCCAGCAGCGTGAGCCGGGTCAACAATGAGCAGTTCTTC. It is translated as CASSVSRVNNEQFF.

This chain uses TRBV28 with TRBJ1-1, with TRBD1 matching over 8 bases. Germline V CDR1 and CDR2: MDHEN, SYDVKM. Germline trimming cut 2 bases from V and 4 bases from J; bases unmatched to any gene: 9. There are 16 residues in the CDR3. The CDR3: CASSLEPDRGLTEAFF. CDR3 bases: TGTGCCAGCAGTTTAGAACCTGACAGGGGTCTCACTGAAGCTTTCTTT.

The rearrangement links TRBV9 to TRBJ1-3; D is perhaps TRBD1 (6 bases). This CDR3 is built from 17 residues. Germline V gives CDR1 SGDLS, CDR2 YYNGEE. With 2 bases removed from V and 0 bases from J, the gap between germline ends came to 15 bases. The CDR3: CASSVRPTGGSGNTIYF. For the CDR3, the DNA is TGTGCCAGCAGCGTGAGACCGACAGGCGGCTCTGGAAACACCATATATTTT.

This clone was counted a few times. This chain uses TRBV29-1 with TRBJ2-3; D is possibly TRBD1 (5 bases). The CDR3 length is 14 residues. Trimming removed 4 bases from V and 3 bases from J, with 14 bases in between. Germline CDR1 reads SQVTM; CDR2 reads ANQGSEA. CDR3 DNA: TGCAGCGTTGGGGGCAGGGTGCGTACAGATACGCAGTATTTT. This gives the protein CSVGGRVRTDTQYF.

CDR3 amino acids: CASSSDREGYGYTF. CDR3 nucleotide sequence: TGTGCCAGCAGCTCGGACAGGGAGGGCTATGGCTACACCTTC. The chain recombines TRBV7-9 with TRBJ1-2, with 8 bases that match TRBD1. V shed 4 bases and J 4 bases; nucleotides not matched to a gene: 5. CDR1 and CDR2 (germline): SEHNR, FQNEAQ (reference sequence). The CDR3 runs to 14 residues.

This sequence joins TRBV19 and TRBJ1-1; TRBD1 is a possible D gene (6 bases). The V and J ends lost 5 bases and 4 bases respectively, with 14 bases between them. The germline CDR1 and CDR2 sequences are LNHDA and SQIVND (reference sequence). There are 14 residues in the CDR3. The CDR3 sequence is CASSPGHPPTEAFF. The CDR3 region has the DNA TGTGCCAGTAGTCCGGGACACCCGCCCACTGAAGCTTTCTTT.

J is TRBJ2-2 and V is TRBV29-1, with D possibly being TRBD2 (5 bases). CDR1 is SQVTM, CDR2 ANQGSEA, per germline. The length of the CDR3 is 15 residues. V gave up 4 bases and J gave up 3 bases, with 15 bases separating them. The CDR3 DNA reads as TGCAGCGTTGTCTTAGGGAGTCTGGACACCGGGGAGCTGTTTTTT. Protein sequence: CSVVLGSLDTGELFF.

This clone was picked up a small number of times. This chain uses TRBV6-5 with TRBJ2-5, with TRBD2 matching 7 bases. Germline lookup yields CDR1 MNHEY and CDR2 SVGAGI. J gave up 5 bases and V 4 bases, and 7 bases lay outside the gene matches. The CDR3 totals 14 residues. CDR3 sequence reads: CASSWGRVGETQYF. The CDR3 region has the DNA TGTGCCAGCAGTTGGGGGAGGGTGGGTGAGACCCAGTACTTC.

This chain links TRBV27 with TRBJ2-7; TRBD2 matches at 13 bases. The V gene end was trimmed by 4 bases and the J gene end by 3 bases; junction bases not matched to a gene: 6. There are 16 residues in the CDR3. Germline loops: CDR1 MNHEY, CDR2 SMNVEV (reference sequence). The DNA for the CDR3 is TGTGCCAGCAGTTACTCGGGACTAGCGGGAAACTACGAGCAGTACTTC. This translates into CASSYSGLAGNYEQYF.

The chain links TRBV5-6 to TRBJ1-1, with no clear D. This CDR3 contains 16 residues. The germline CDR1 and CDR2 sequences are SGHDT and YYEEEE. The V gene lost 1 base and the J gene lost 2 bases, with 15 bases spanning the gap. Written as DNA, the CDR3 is TGTGCCAGCAGCTTGATCGGCTTCACGGGAAACACTGAAGCTTTCTTT. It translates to CASSLIGFTGNTEAFF.